Below are 5 T cell receptor beta chains sequenced from a single sample in a study of long-term antiretroviral therapy in people with HIV. Runs used v3.0 of the immunoSEQ assay and were done at survey level. TCRdb's copy holds only in-frame clones and misses some; the assay was immunoSEQ multiplex PCR. The sample contains about 22,000 clones, 70% to 90% of which appear only once. The starting material was unsorted PBMCs, obtained 1.3 years after starting antiretroviral therapy. Receptors originate from a man aged 55 to 70 with HIV.

CDR3 loop: CASRSGLAGEYNEQFF. CDR3 DNA: TGTGCCAGCAGGTCGGGACTAGCGGGAGAGTACAATGAGCAGTTCTTC. V is TRBV5-4 and J is TRBJ2-1; 14 positions match TRBD2. The CDR3 contains 16 residues. V shed 5 bases, J shed 4 bases, and the junction held 5 bases outside the gene matches. Germline V lookup: CDR1 SGHNT, CDR2 YYREEE (reference sequence). Complete variable domain (other parts from reference TRBV5-4 and TRBJ2-1): ETGVTQSPTHLIKTRGQQVTLRCSSQSGHNTVSWYQQALGQGPQFIFQYYREEENGRGNFPPRFSGLQFPNYSSELNVNALELDDSALYLCASRSGLAGEYNEQFFGPGTRLTVL.

This CDR3 reads CASSMDSHYGYTF. The CDR3 DNA follows: TGTGCCAGCAGCATGGACAGTCACTATGGCTACACCTTC. The V gene is TRBV7-3, the J gene TRBJ1-2; the D gene is possibly TRBD1 (6 bases). The CDR3 spans 13 residues. The V gene's germline CDR1 is SGHTA and CDR2 FQGTGA. V was shortened by 5 bases and J by 3 bases, with 10 bases between the two germline ends.

CDR3 sequence (DNA): TGCGCCAGCAGGCAGGACGGGGCCTACGAGCAGTACTTC. It is translated as CASRQDGAYEQYF. The rearrangement links TRBV10-1 to TRBJ2-7; D perhaps matches TRBD2 (5 bases). The germline CDR1 and CDR2 sequences are WNHNN and SYGVQD (reference sequence). CDR3 length: 13 amino acids. Trimming took off 6 bases at V and 2 bases at J, with 11 bases between the two ends.

This clone was seen only a few times. The chain employs TRBV10-1 and TRBJ2-3; 8 positions agree with TRBD1. V shed 2 bases, J shed 2 bases, and the junction held 9 bases outside the gene matches. The CDR3 extends over 17 amino acids. The germline CDR1 and CDR2 sequences are WNHNN and SYGVQD (reference sequence). CDR3 bases: TGCGCCAGCAGTGAGCCCCCGAGGACAGGGACCACAGATACGCAGTATTTT. Translated, it gives CASSEPPRTGTTDTQYF.

CDR3 in amino acids: CASNRAAGGEKLFF. The DNA for the CDR3 is TGTGCCAGCAATAGAGCGGCAGGGGGTGAAAAACTGTTTTTT. This sequence joins TRBV2 and TRBJ1-4, with 7 bases aligning to TRBD1. The CDR3 covers 14 residues. CDR1 and CDR2 (germline): SNHLY, FYNNEI. V trimming: 7 bases; J trimming: 7 bases; junction bases outside the gene matches: 9.